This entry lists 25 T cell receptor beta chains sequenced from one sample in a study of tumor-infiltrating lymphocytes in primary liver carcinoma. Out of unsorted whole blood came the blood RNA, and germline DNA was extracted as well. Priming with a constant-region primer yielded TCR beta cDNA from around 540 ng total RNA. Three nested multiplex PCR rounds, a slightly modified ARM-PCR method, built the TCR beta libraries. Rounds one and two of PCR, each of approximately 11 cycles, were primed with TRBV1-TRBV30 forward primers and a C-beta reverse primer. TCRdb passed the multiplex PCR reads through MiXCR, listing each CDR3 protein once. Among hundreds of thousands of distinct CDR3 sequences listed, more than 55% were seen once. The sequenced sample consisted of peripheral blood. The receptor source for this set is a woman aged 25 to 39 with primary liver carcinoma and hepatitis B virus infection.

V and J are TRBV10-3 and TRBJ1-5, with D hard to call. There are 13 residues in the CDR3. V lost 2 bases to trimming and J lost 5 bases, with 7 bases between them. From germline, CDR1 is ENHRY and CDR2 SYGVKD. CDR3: CAISEASHQPQHF. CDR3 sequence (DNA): TGTGCCATCAGTGAGGCCAGCCATCAGCCCCAGCATTTT.

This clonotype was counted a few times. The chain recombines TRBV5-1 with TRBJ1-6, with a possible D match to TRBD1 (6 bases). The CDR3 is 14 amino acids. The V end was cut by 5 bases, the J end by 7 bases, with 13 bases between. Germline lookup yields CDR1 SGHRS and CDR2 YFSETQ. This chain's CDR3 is CASSSGGKNSPLHF. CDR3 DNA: TGCGCCAGCAGTTCGGGGGGCAAGAATTCACCCCTCCACTTT.

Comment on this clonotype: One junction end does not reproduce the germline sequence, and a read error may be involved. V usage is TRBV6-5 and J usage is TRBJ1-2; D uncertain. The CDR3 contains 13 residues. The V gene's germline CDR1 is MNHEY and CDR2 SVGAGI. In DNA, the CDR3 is TGTACCAGCAGCCGTCTTACAGAGAAAGGCTACACCTTC. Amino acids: CTSSRLTEKGYTF.

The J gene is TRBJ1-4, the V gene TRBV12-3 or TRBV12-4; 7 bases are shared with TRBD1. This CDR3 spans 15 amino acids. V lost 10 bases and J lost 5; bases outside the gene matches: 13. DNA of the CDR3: TGTGCCAACAGGCCGGGACAGTCTAACAATGAAAAACTGTTTTTT. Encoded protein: CANRPGQSNNEKLFF.

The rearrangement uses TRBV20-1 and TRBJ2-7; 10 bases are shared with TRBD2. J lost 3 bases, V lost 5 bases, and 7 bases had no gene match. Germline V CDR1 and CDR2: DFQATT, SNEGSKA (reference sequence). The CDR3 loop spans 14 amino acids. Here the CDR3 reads CSAHSGRWGYEQYF. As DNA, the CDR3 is TGCAGTGCTCATAGCGGGAGGTGGGGCTACGAGCAGTACTTC.

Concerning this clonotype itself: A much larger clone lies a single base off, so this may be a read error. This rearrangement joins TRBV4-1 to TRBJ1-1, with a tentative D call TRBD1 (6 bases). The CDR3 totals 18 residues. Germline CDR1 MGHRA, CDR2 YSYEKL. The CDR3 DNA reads TGCGCCAGCAGCCAAGAAGGCTTGCAATGGGACATGAACACTGAAGTTTTCTTT. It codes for CASSQEGLQWDMNTEVFF.

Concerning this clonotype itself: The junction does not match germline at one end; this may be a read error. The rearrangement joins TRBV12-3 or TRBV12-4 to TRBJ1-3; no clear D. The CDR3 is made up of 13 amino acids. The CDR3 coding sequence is TGTGCCAGCAGTCGAGGTCACGGAAACATCATATATTTT. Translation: CASSRGHGNIIYF.

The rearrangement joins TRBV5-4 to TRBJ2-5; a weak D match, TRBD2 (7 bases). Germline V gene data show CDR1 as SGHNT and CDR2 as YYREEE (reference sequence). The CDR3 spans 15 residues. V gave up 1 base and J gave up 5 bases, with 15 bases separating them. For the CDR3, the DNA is TGTGCCAGCAGCTTGCTGCAGGGGAGGGGGGAGACCCAGTACTTC. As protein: CASSLLQGRGETQYF.

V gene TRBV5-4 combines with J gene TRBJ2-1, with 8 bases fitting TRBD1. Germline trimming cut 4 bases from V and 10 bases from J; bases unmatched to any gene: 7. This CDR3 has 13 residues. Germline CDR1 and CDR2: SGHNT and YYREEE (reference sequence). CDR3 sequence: CASSAGTGGEQFF. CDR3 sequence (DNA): TGTGCCAGCAGCGCGGGGACAGGCGGGGAGCAGTTCTTC. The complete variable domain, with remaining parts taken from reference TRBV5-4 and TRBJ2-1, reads ETGVTQSPTHLIKTRGQQVTLRCSSQSGHNTVSWYQQALGQGPQFIFQYYREEENGRGNFPPRFSGLQFPNYSSELNVNALELDDSALYLCASSAGTGGEQFFGPGTRLTVL.

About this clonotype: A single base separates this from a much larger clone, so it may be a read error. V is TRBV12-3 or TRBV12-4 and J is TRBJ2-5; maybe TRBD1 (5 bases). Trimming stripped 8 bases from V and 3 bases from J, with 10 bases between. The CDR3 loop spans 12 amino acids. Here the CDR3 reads CASSIREETQYF. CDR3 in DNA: TGTGCCAGCTCAATCAGGGAAGAGACCCAGTACTTC.

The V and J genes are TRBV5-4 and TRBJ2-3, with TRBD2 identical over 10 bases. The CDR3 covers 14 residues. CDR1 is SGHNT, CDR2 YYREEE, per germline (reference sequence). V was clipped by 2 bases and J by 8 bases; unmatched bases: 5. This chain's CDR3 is CASSLAGGQGTQYF. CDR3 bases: TGTGCCAGCAGCTTAGCGGGAGGGCAGGGTACGCAGTATTTT.

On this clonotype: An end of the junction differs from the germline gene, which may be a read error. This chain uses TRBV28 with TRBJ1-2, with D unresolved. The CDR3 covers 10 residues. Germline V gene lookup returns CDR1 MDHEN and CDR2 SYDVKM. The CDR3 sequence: CATSVYGYTF. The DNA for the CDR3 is TGTGCCACCAGTGTCTATGGCTACACCTTC.

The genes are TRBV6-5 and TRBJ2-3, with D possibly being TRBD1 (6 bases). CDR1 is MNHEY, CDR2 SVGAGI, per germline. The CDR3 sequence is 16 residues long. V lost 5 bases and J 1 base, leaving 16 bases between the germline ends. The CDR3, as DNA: TGTGCCAGCAGTCGAGGACAGATACTAGGCACAGATACGCAGTATTTT. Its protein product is CASSRGQILGTDTQYF.

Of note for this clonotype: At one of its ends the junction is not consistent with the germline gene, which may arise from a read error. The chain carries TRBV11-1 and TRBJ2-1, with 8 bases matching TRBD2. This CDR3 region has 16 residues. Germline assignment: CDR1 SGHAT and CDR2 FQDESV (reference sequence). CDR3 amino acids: CASRSGSERAYNVQFF. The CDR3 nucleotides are TGTGCCAGCCGCAGCGGGAGTGAGCGGGCATACAATGTGCAGTTCTTC. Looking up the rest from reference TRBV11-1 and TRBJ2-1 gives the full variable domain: EAEVAQSPRYKITEKSQAVAFWCDPISGHATLYWYRQILGQGPELLVQFQDESVVDDSQLPKDRFSAERLKGVDSTLKIQPAELGDSAMYLCASRSGSERAYNVQFFGPGTRLTVL.

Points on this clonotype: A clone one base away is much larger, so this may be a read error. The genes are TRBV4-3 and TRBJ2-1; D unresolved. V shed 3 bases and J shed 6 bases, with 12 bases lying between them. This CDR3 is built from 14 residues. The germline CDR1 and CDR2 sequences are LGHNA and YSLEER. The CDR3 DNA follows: TGCGCCAGCAGCCACGTGGGCCAGAGCAATGAGCAGTTCTTC. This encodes CASSHVGQSNEQFF.

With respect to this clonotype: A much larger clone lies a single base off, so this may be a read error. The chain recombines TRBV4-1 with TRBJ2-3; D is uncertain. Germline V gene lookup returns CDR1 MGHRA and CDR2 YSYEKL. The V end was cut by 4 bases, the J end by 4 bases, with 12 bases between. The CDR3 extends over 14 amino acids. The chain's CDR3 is CASSPPWPADTQYF. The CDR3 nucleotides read TGCGCCAGCAGCCCCCCTTGGCCCGCAGATACGCAGTATTTT.

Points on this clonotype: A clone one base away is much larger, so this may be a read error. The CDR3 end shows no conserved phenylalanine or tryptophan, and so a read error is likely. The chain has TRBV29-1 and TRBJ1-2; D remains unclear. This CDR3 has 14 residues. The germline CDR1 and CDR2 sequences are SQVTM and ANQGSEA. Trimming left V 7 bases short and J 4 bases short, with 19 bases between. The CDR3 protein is CSAETLGRFYGYTL. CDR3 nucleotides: TGCAGCGCCGAAACCCTCGGACGGTTCTATGGCTACACCCTC.

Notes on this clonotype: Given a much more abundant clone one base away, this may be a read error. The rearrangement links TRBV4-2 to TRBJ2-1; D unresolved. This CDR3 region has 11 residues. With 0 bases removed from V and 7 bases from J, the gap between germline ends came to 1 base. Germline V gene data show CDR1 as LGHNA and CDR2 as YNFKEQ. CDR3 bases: TGTGCCAGCAGCCAAGAGAATGAGCAGTTCTTC. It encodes CASSQENEQFF.

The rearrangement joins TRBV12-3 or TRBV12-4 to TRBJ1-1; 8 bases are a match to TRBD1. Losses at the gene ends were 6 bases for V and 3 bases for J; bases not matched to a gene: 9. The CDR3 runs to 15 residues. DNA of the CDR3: TGTGCCAGCAGGTTGGGGCAGGGGGCGGACACTGAAGCTTTCTTT. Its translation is CASRLGQGADTEAFF.

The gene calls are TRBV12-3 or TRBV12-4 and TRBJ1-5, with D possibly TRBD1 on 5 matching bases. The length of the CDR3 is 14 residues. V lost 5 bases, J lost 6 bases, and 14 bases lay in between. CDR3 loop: CASSRDSPGQPQHF. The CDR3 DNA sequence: TGTGCCAGCAGTCGGGACTCCCCGGGTCAGCCCCAGCATTTT.

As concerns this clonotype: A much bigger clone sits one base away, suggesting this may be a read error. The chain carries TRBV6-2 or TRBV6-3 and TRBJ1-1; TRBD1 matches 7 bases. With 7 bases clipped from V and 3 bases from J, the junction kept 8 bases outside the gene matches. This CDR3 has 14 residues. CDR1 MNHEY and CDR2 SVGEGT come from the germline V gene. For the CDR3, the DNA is TGTGCCAGCAATGAAGACAGGGAGGACACTGAAGCTTTCTTT. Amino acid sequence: CASNEDREDTEAFF.

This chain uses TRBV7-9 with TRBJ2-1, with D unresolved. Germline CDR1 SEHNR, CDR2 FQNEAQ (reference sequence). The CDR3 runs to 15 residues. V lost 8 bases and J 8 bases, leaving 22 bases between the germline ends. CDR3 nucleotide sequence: TGTGCCAGCTCAGCTTTGAGCCGAAGAGACGATGAGCAGTTCTTC. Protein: CASSALSRRDDEQFF.

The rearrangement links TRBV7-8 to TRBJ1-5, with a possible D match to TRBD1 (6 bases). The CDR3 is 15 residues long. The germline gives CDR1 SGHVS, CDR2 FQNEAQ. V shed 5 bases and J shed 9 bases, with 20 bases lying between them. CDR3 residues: CASSLAEGGHRPQHF. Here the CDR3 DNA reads TGTGCCAGCAGCCTCGCCGAGGGGGGGCATCGGCCCCAGCATTTT.

CDR3 nucleotide sequence: TGTGCCAGCAGCCAAGTGGGGCTAGCGGCCTTCTCCTACAATGAGCAGTTCTTC. Translated: CASSQVGLAAFSYNEQFF. V and J are TRBV14 and TRBJ2-1; 7 bases are shared with TRBD2. V shed 1 base and J 0 bases; nucleotides not matched to a gene: 9. CDR1 is SGHDN and CDR2 is FVKESK in the germline V gene. This CDR3 has 18 residues. Full variable domain (remainder filled in from reference TRBV14 and TRBJ2-1): EAGVTQFPSHSVIEKGQTVTLRCDPISGHDNLYWYRRVMGKEIKFLLHFVKESKQDESGMPNNRFLAERTGGTYSTLKVQPAELEDSGVYFCASSQVGLAAFSYNEQFFGPGTRLTVL.

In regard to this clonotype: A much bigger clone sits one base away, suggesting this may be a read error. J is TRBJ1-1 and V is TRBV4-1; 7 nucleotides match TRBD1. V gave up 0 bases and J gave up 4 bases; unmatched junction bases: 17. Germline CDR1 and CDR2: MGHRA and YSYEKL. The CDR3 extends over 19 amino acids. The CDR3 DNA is TGCGCCAGCAGCCAAGATGGCGGGACAGTGTATGTTGGTCGCACTGAAGCTTTCTTT. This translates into CASSQDGGTVYVGRTEAFF.